This T cell receptor (beta chain) was found in a study of cytomegalovirus exposure and HLA in healthy donors (dated by TCRdb to the late 2010s). Study-level background: According to an earlier analysis of 587 of the donors, some 170 million T cells yielded 117 million unique TCR beta sequences and roughly 280 Gb of sequence data. Roughly 300 gigabases of sequencing data and 70 million to 85 million unique TCR sequences were included in an early release covering under 650 HLA-typed donors. Of the roughly 400 genotyped donors, 65% to 90% fell in the genetic ancestry cluster associated with self-reported Caucasian donors. The study was designed to test whether signatures of past pathogen exposure could be identified by cataloging public T cell receptors. The study profiled the T cell repertoires of fewer than 850 subjects by immunosequencing and related them to cytomegalovirus serostatus. A separate validation cohort of about 110 different subjects was used in addition to the approximately 670-subject first cohort. The study combined high-throughput TCR immunosequencing, statistical association of individual TCRs with disease status, and machine learning to predict cytomegalovirus infection status. A later analysis re-examined previously published TCR beta repertoires from just over 650 donors and added high-resolution HLA genotyping to investigate patterns of TCR occurrence. The later analysis used no new phenotypic data to find candidate immune exposures, relying instead on TCR beta sequences and their occurrence across donors. To decide whether each TCR beta V gene segment behaved as functional or pseudogenic, an earlier analysis of some 600 of the donors relied on high-throughput TCR beta sequencing. Donor age, sex, ethnicity and CMV serostatus were collected together with the repertoire data. A later genetic analysis took genome-wide SNP genotypes for 398 of the 666 donors and used that subset as a discovery cohort. All discovery cohort repertoires had been generated using a single sequencing platform. HLA typing included class I and class II loci at four-digit resolution. Typing coverage varied by locus: roughly 620-640 donors for A, B, C, DRB1 and DQB1; more than 500 for DQA1; over 600 for DPA1; roughly 450 for DPB1. About five DR-DQ haplotypes were treated as single units for association and clustering because of strong linkage in the cohort. On average, 235,054 unique TCR beta nucleotide sequences were sequenced per donor among some 420 genotyped donors of the cohort, with about 19% of those sequences being non-productive.

The cohort comprised more than 550 healthy bone marrow donors. All cohort members were sampled while nominally healthy, although unrecorded immune exposures were likely present. The donor was CMV seronegative and was included in the group of a few hundred seronegative cohort members. A peripheral blood sample was collected from each donor, and TCR beta sequencing was performed on peripheral blood mononuclear cells. Genomic DNA extraction from the blood cell samples was performed with the Qiagen DNeasy Blood Extraction Kit. Compared with germline, V lacks 2 bases and J lacks 0 bases; bases without a gene match: 1. From the cysteine up to the phenylalanine, the CDR3 has a length of 15 residues. Only the CDR3 part of the read is kept: 45 bases, read in frame from the first base. CDR1 and CDR2, per the germline V gene, are SGDLS and YYNGEE. The library was generated by the immunoSEQ multiplex PCR assay. The multiplex PCR relied on a mix of 60 forward primers for TCR Vbeta segments and 13 reverse primers for TCR Jbeta segments. A multiplex PCR assay on genomic DNA amplified the CDR3 region of rearranged TCR beta genes. The Illumina HiSeq System was used to sequence the amplified TCR beta libraries as 87-base-pair reads. Turning to the authors' computational methods: A later analysis counted about 80 million unique TCR beta chains across the 650 to 700 repertoires, and some 12 million of these chains were shared by at least two donors. A nearest-neighbor algorithm error-corrected the raw reads and collapsed the reads into unique sequences, merging closely related sequences to remove PCR and sequencing errors. Alignment of CDR3 sequences to IMGT reference sequences was used to assign V, D and J gene segments. Each retained sequence needed at least a six-nucleotide match to both a V gene segment and a J gene segment. Rearrangements were called productive when the CDR3 lacked stop codons and stayed in frame with V and J; all others were non-productive. CDR3 was defined by IMGT convention, running from the second conserved V-encoded cysteine to the conserved J-encoded phenylalanine. The earlier analysis of about 610 of the donors excluded any sequence lacking an unambiguous match to a single V gene segment. An earlier analysis of 587 of the donors classified V segments as functional when productive rearrangements were above 56.7% and as segregating when the standard deviation between donors was above 5%. A statistical classification framework was developed to diagnose cytomegalovirus status using the catalog of TCR beta chain sequences. In a later analysis, V and J genes were assigned by comparing TCR nucleotide sequences against IMGT/GENE-DB human TR gene sequences. A later analysis assigned CDR3 sequences and most-parsimonious VDJ recombination scenarios with the TCRdist pipeline. A later analysis defined each TCR beta chain by its CDR3 amino acid sequence plus V-gene family, and excluded reads lacking a unique V-gene family. A later analysis removed 592 highly shared, low-generation-probability nucleotide sequences to deal with suspected cross-contamination and a sequencing artifact. A later analysis calculated a clonal expansion index for each public chain from normalized within-repertoire ranks of inferred template counts. In a later analysis, generation probabilities were computed with a VDJ recombination model fitted to out-of-frame rearrangements, and the resulting probabilities were checked against IGoR. In a later analysis, TCR-TCR, TCR-HLA and TCR-CMV co-occurrence was scored with hypergeometric tests, and a repertoire-size bias correction was applied to TCR pairs. To estimate false discovery rates, a later analysis permuted the HLA or CMV assignments 20 times. In a later analysis, co-occurring TCRs were grouped with DBSCAN, and TCRdist sequence similarity was added when clustering was performed within HLA-allele-positive subsets. Co-occurrence clustering excluded repertoires with fewer than 30,000 or more than 120,000 public chains, plus five with anomalous nucleotide sharing. In TCRdb, the immuneACCESS table is reduced to in-frame sequences with V and J assigned. These tables do not hold every clone; where another copy was compared, an unresolved V gene accounts for under half, and the others remain unexplained. V, J and clone size were drawn from that table, and D and trimming were deduced from the DNA. The sample table lists 97,000 or so clones, around 78% of them with a count of one. The top ten constitute around 2.6% of the sample.

In regard to this clone: Its antigen is unknown. Qualities for individual bases were not recorded, and no much larger clone is one base off.

What the research found in general, with its limitations: Because counts were too low, 15 to 20 rarely observed V segments, including chromosome 9 orphons, were excluded from the earlier analysis of 587 of the donors. Correlated functional status among segregating V segments might reflect linkage disequilibrium, but an unknown experimental factor could not be ruled out. In vitro tests confirmed that a few of the cytomegalovirus-associated TCR beta chains recognize cytomegalovirus antigens. At a false discovery rate of 0.05, a later analysis linked under 20,000 TCR beta sequences to specific HLA alleles. HLA typing was unavailable for some donors at each locus, so association tests used only the typed subset. A further reported finding was that TCR beta sequences accurately predicted the HLA-A and HLA-B alleles for most subjects in the first cohort. The sequencing pipeline was judged likely to have produced a cluster of highly shared sequence variants as a technical artifact. According to a later genetic analysis, donors in an Asian-associated ancestry cluster had fewer N-insertions in productive TCRs than the approximately 650-donor mean. A later genetic analysis associated a missense DCLRE1C variant with V-gene and J-gene trimming of TCR beta chains, and an independent cohort replicated the association. Broadly in line with IMGT annotations, most TCR beta V segments showed up in productive rearrangements about 90% or about 30% of the time in an earlier analysis of approximately 600 of the donors. Most CMV-associated TCR beta chains appeared to be HLA-restricted in a later analysis, and the HLA associations seemed to be driven largely by CMV exposure. Strong co-occurrence of HLA alleles, especially DR and DQ, made assigning TCR associations to individual alleles difficult. According to a later analysis, parvovirus B19, influenza, CMV and Epstein-Barr virus appeared linked to several top co-occurrence clusters. The cohort was sequenced for TCR beta chains only, and without alpha or paired-chain data the features that could be detected were limited. A total of 164 TCR beta chains were listed by the study as associated with cytomegalovirus. Most TCR sequences were seen in very few donors, while some public TCRs were found in many individuals. The classifier was reported to diagnose cytomegalovirus status with high specificity and sensitivity in both the original cohort and the validation cohort. Roughly uniform sequencing depth across donors was assumed in presence/absence analyses, although this assumption may not hold. CMV serostatus was the only immune exposure information available for the cohort. Some IMGT-functional V segments, including TRBV6-2 and TRBV6-3, could not be told apart with the 87-base-pair reads, so those segments were excluded. In a later analysis, HLA-associated TCR beta chains showed more clonal expansion and lower generation probabilities than non-associated chains that were equally common. A later analysis found that TCR association rates varied across HLA loci, with DRB1 alleles showing the most associated TCRs and HLA-C alleles the fewest. The authors suggested that the approach could potentially be generalized to other disease states and immunological phenotypes.

The source material was PBMCs. This TCR was sampled from a man aged 40-49 years in good health and CMV-seronegative. The V and J segments used are TRBV9 and TRBJ2-3; 9 bases in the junction line up with TRBD2. The DNA is as follows: TGTGCCAGCAGCGTTAGCGGGGGAAGCACAGATACGCAGTATTTT. This gives the protein CASSVSGGSTDTQYF.